The T cell receptor (beta chain) under discussion was sequenced for a study of blood T cells in healthy people across ages. Study-wide results and limits: Versus aged donors, long-lived donors had higher diversity and more naive CD4+ cells. Estimates drawn from one million T cells were deemed to understate diversity.

Alongside a J-beta primer mix, a sample-barcoded 5' primer served in a second PCR lasting roughly 7 to 11 cycles. TCRdb re-called the 5' RACE reads through MiXCR, storing one row per CDR3 protein. The sample has 550,000 to 800,000 distinct CDR3 sequences, around 21% seen once; the top ten hold under 4%. Healthy Caucasian individuals from Russia aged roughly 6 to 90 served as donors. In the case of this clonotype: Antigen: not known. The junction shows a germline mismatch at one end, possibly a read error.

This CDR3 has 16 amino acids. The V gene's germline CDR1 is KGHSH and CDR2 LQKENI. The sequencing sample was made of blood. The source of this sequence is a man in his 70s in good health. The rearrangement joins TRBV18 to TRBJ2-1; 7 nucleotides line up with TRBD2. The CDR3 bases are TGTGTCAGCTCAACCCGGGGGGAAGGATCCTACAATGAGCAGTTCTTC. Encoded protein: CVSSTRGEGSYNEQFF. Variable domain in full (rest from reference TRBV18 and TRBJ2-1): NAGVMQNPRHLVRRRGQEARLRCSPMKGHSHVYWYRQLPEEGLKFMVYLQKENIIDESGMPKERFSAEFPKEGPSILRIQQVVRGDSAAYFCVSSTRGEGSYNEQFFGPGTRLTVL.